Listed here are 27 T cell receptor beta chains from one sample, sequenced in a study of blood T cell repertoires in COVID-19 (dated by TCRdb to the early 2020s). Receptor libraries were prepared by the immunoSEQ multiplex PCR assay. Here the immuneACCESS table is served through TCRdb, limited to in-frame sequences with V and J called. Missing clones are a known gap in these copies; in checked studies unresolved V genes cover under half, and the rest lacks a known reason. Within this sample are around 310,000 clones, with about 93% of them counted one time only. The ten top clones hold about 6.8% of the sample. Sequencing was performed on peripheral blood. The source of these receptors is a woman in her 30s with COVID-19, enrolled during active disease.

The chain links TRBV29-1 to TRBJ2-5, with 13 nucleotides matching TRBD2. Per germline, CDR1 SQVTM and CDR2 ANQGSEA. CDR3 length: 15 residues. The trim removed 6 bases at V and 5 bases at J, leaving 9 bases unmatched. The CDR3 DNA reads TGCAGCGTCCGGACTAGCGGGAGCCAGTTGGAGACCCAGTACTTC. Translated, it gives CSVRTSGSQLETQYF.

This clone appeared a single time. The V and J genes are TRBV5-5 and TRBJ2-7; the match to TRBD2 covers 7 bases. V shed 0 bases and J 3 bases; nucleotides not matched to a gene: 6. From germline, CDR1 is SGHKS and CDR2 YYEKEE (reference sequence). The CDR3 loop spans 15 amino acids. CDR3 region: CASSLEVSGIYEQYF. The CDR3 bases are TGTGCCAGCAGCTTGGAGGTGAGCGGGATCTACGAGCAGTACTTC.

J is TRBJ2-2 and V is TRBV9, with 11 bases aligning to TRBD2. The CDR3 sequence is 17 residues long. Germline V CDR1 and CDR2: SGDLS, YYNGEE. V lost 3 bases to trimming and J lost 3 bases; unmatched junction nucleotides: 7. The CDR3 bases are TGTGCCAGCAGCGGAGGGACTAGCGGAGCCCACACCGGGGAGCTGTTTTTT. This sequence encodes CASSGGTSGAHTGELFF.

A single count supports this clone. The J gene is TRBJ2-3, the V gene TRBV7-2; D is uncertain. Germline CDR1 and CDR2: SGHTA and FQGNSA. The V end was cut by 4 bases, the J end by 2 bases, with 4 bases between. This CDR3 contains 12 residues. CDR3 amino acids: CASSSTTDTQYF. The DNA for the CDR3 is TGTGCCAGCAGCTCTACCACAGATACGCAGTATTTT.

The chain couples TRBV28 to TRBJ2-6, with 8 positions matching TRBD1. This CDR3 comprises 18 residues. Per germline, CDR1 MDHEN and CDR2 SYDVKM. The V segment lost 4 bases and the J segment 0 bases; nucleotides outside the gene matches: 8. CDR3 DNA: TGTGCCAGCAGTTACCGGGGACAGGCAGGCTCTGGGGCCAACGTCCTGACTTTC. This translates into CASSYRGQAGSGANVLTF.

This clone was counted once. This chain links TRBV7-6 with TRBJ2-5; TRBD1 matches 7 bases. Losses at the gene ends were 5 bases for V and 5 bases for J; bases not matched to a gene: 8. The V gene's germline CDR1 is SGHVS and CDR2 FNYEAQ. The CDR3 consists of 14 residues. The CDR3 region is CASSPTGVRETQYF. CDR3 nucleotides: TGTGCCAGCAGCCCTACAGGGGTACGCGAGACCCAGTACTTC.

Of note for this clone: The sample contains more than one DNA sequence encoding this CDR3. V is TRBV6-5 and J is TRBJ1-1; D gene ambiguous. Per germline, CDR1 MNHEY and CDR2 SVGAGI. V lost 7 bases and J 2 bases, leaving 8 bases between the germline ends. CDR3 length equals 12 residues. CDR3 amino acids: CASIAGNTEAFF. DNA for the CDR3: TGTGCCAGCATCGCAGGCAACACTGAAGCTTTCTTT.

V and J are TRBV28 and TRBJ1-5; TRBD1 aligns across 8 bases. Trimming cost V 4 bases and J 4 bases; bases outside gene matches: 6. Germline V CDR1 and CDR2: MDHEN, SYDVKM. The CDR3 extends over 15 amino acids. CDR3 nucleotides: TGTGCCAGCAGTTACACAGGGGGACGAAATCAGCCCCAGCATTTT. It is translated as CASSYTGGRNQPQHF. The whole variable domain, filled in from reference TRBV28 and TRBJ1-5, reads DVKVTQSSRYLVKRTGEKVFLECVQDMDHENMFWYRQDPGLGLRLIYFSYDVKMKEKGDIPEGYSVSREKKERFSLILESASTNQTSMYLCASSYTGGRNQPQHFGDGTRLSIL.

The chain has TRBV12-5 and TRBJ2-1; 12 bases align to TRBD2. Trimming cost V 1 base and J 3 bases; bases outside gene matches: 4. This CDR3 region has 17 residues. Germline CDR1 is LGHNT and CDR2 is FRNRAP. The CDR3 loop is CASGLALAGGGYNEQFF. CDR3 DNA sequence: TGTGCTAGTGGTTTGGCCCTAGCGGGAGGGGGCTACAATGAGCAGTTCTTC. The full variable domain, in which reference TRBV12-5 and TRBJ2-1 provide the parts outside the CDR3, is DARVTQTPRHKVTEMGQEVTMRCQPILGHNTVFWYRQTMMQGLELLAYFRNRAPLDDSGMPKDRFSAEMPDATLATLKIQPSEPRDSAVYFCASGLALAGGGYNEQFFGPGTRLTVL.

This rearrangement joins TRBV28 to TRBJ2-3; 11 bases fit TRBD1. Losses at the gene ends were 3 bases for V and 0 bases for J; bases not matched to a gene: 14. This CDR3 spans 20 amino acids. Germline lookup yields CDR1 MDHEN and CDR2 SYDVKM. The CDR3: CASSFVDRGPSGPSTDTQYF. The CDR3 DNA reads TGTGCCAGCAGTTTCGTGGACAGGGGGCCGAGCGGACCTAGCACAGATACGCAGTATTTT.

This CDR3 is CASSEAGQGGTEAFF. DNA for the CDR3: TGTGCCAGCAGTGAAGCGGGGCAGGGAGGGACTGAAGCTTTCTTT. The V call is TRBV6-1, the J call TRBJ1-1, with a weak D call TRBD1 (5 bases). This CDR3 is built from 15 residues. V lost 0 bases to trimming and J lost 5 bases, with 13 bases between them. Germline V gives CDR1 MNHNS, CDR2 SASEGT.

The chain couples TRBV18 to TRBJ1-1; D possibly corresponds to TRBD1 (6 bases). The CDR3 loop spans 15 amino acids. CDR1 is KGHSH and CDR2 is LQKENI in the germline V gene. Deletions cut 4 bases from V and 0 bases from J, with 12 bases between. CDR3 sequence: CASSLETGLNTEAFF. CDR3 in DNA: TGTGCCAGCTCACTAGAAACAGGGCTGAACACTGAAGCTTTCTTT.

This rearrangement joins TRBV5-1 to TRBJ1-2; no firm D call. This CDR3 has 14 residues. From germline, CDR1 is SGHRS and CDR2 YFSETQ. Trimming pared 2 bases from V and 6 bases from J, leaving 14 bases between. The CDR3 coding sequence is TGCGCCAGCAGCTTTTATGCAGGCGGGGATGGCTACACCTTC. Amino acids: CASSFYAGGDGYTF.

CDR3 DNA: TGTGCCACCAGCAGAGGCCCACAGGGGGCCTACGAGCAGTACTTC. Its protein is CATSRGPQGAYEQYF. This chain links TRBV15 with TRBJ2-7, with TRBD1 matching over 8 bases. The germline gives CDR1 LNHNV, CDR2 YYDKDF (reference sequence). The V and J ends lost 1 base and 2 bases, in that order; junction bases with no gene match: 4. The CDR3 consists of 15 residues.

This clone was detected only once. The CDR3 DNA reads TGTGCCAGCAGACTTAGCGGGTCAAGGGATACGCAGTATTTT. Its protein product is CASRLSGSRDTQYF. The chain combines TRBV6-6 with TRBJ2-3, with 7 positions matching TRBD2. This CDR3 has 14 residues. CDR1 MNHNY and CDR2 SVGAGI come from the germline V gene (reference sequence). V was clipped by 6 bases and J by 6 bases; unmatched bases: 9.

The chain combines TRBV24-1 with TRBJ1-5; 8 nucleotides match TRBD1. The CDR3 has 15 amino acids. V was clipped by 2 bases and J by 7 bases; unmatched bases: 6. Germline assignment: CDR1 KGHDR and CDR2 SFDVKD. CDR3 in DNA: TGTGCCACCAGTGATTCCCGGACAGGGTTGCAGCCCCAGCATTTT. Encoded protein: CATSDSRTGLQPQHF.

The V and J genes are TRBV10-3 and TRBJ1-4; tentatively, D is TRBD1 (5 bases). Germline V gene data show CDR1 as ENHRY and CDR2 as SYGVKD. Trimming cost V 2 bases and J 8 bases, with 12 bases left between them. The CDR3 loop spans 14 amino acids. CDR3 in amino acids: CAISEIQGHEKLFF. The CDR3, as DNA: TGTGCCATCAGTGAGATCCAGGGCCACGAAAAACTGTTTTTT.

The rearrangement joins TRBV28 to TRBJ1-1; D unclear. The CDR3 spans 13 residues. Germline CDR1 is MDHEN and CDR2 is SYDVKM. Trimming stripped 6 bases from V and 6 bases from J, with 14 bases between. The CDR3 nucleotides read TGTGCCAGCAGCGTCCTAGGCCTCGCTGAAGCTTTCTTT. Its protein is CASSVLGLAEAFF.

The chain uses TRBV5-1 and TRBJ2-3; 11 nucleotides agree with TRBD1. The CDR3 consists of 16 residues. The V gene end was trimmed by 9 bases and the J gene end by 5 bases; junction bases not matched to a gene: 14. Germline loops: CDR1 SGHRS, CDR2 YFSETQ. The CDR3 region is CATSRGQGAGGDTQYF. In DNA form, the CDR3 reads TGCGCCACCAGTCGAGGACAGGGGGCCGGTGGAGATACGCAGTATTTT.

As DNA, the CDR3 is TGTGCCAGCCGTAGACAGGTAGCCTCGCACAATGAGCAGTTCTTC. It encodes CASRRQVASHNEQFF. The chain combines TRBV19 with TRBJ2-1; D is perhaps TRBD1 (6 bases). The germline CDR1 and CDR2 sequences are LNHDA and SQIVND (reference sequence). Trimming took off 9 bases at V and 5 bases at J, with 20 bases between the two ends. This CDR3 contains 15 residues.

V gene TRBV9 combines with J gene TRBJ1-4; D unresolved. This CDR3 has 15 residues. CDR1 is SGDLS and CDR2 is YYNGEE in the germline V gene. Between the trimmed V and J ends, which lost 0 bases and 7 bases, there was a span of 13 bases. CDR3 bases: TGTGCCAGCAGCGTAGGCGGGGAGGAGAGTGAAAAACTGTTTTTT. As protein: CASSVGGEESEKLFF.

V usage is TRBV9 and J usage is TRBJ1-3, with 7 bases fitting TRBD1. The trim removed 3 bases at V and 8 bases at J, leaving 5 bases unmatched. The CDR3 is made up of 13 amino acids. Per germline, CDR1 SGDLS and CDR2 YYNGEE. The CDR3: CASSARGQDTIYF. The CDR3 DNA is TGTGCCAGCAGCGCGAGGGGGCAGGACACCATATATTTT.

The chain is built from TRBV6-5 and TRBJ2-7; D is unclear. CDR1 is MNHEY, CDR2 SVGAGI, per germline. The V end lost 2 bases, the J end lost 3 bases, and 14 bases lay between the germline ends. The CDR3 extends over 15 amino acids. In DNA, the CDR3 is TGTGCCAGCAGTTACAACCCCCGAACGGTCTACGAGCAGTACTTC. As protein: CASSYNPRTVYEQYF.

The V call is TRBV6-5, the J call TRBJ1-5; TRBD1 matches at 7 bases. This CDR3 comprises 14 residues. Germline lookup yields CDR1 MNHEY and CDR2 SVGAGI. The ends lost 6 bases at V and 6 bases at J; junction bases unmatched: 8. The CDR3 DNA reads TGTGCCAGCAGAGGAGACAGGGCAGGTCAGCCCCAGCATTTT. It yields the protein CASRGDRAGQPQHF.

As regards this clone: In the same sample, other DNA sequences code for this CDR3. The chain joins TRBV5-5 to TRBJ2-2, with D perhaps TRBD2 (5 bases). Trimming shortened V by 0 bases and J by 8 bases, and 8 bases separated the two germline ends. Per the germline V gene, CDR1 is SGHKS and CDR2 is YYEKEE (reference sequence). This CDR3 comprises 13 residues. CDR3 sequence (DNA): TGTGCCAGCAGCTTGGCCGGAGGTGGGGAGCTGTTTTTT. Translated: CASSLAGGGELFF.

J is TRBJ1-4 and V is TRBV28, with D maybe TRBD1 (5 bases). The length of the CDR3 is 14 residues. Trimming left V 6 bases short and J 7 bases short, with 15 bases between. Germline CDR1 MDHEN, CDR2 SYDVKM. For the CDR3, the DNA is TGTGCCAGCAGCGGGGGGATTATTCGTGAAAAACTGTTTTTT. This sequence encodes CASSGGIIREKLFF.

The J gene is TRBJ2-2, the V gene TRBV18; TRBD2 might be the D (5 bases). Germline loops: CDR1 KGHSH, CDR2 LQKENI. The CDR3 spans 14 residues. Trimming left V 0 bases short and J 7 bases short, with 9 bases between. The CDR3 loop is CASSPPARGGELFF. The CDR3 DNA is TGTGCCAGCTCACCACCGGCACGGGGCGGGGAGCTGTTTTTT.